This T cell receptor (beta chain) was documented in a study of cytomegalovirus exposure and HLA in healthy donors. Amplification used 60 Vbeta primers and 13 Jbeta primers. The assay was immunoSEQ multiplex PCR, and TCRdb's table has in-frame clones only and misses some. This table holds around 140,000 clones, about 70% found once. This CDR3 is built from 15 residues. V lost 4 bases and J lost 3, with 17 bases in between. The germline V gene has CDR1 SGDLS and CDR2 YYNGEE. The material sequenced was PBMCs. V is TRBV9 and J is TRBJ2-7; unclear D gene. The receptor's source is a woman in her sixties in good health and CMV-seropositive. The CDR3 DNA reads as TGTGCCAGCAGCCTCTCTACCGGTTCCAACTACGAGCAGTACTTC. As protein: CASSLSTGSNYEQYF.